What follows is one TCR beta chain and its context. Its antigen is undetermined. Repertoires were generated with immunoSEQ multiplex PCR, while TCRdb's copy carries only in-frame clones and drops some. This sample has some 390,000 clones, with 80% to 90% found just once. The treatment denotes: 15 to 20 received Ad26.COV2.S at low or high dose, single or two shots; about 5 received placebo; per-sample allocation not given. Collection of the samples took place on day 63 after the first injection of vaccine or placebo. In the vaccine, an Ad26 vector expressed the SARS-CoV-2 spike of the Wuhan strain. The source of the sample is a study of Ad26.COV2.S vaccination and SARS-CoV-2 variants. About the study: Ad26.COV2.S, an intramuscular injection, was given once or twice 56 days apart. Study results and caveats: The study found similar non-spike TCR breadth in vaccine and placebo recipients.

Germline loops: CDR1 DFQATT, CDR2 SNEGSKA (reference sequence). The CDR3 has 16 amino acids. Between the trimmed V and J ends, which lost 3 bases and 2 bases, there was a span of 19 bases. The sequencing here drew on peripheral blood, taken in a trial of Ad26.COV2.S vaccine versus placebo. This TCR was recovered from a person aged 18-65 years who received the Ad26.COV2.S COVID-19 vaccine or a placebo. The chain links TRBV20-1 to TRBJ2-5; D is perhaps TRBD2 (6 bases). The DNA of the CDR3 is TGCAGTGCTAGTAGGTCTAGGGGAGGAACTCAAGAGACCCAGTACTTC. This sequence encodes CSASRSRGGTQETQYF.